This TCR beta chain was sequenced during a study of T cell responses to AZD1222 COVID-19 vaccine. Using immunoSEQ multiplex PCR, the repertoire was profiled, and TCRdb retains in-frame clones only, with some absent. In the table there are tens of thousands of clones, about 90% of which are singletons. The clonotype originates from an adult in good health. Sequenced here: peripheral blood, sampled on day 0 of AZD1222 vaccination.

As DNA, the CDR3 is TGTGCCAGCAGCAAACTCGGCGGCTATCTCTACGAGCAGTACTTC. It encodes CASSKLGGYLYEQYF. The chain carries TRBV21-1 and TRBJ2-7; the table calls TRBD2, which could not be checked here. TRBV21-1 is a known pseudogene. This CDR3 has 15 residues.